Each of the 29 T cell receptor beta chains below was sequenced from the same sample in a study of blood T cell repertoires in COVID-19. Using immunoSEQ multiplex PCR, the repertoire was profiled, and TCRdb retains in-frame clones only, with some absent. Of 250,000 to 350,000 clones in the sample, around 85% are singletons; the top ten hold 0.87%. The sample was peripheral blood. The receptor set was obtained from a human donor with COVID-19, enrolled during active disease. The donor label of this sample is uncertain.

This chain connects TRBV15 to TRBJ1-4, with unresolved D. The CDR3 has 16 residues. Trimming removed 0 bases from V and 3 bases from J, with 11 bases in between. Germline V gives CDR1 LNHNV, CDR2 YYDKDF (reference sequence). CDR3 coding DNA: TGTGCCACCAGCAGAGATGTGGCCGTCTCTAATGAAAAACTGTTTTTT. Translated, it gives CATSRDVAVSNEKLFF.

J is TRBJ1-2 and V is TRBV18; 7 positions match TRBD1. The CDR3 consists of 12 residues. CDR1 is KGHSH and CDR2 is LQKENI in the germline V gene. Trimming removed 3 bases from V and 12 bases from J; junction bases left unmatched: 7. The CDR3 is CASSPGLDRDTF. CDR3 sequence (DNA): TGTGCCAGCTCACCGGGATTAGACAGGGACACCTTC.

The rearrangement links TRBV5-1 to TRBJ2-6, with 7 bases lining up with TRBD1. The CDR3 sequence is 16 residues long. Germline V gene sequence: CDR1 SGHRS, CDR2 YFSETQ. J was trimmed by 1 base and V by 4 bases; bases with no gene match: 5. The CDR3 coding sequence is TGCGCCAGCAGCCGTACACAGGGGTCTGGGGCCAACGTCCTGACTTTC. Amino acids: CASSRTQGSGANVLTF.

The chain couples TRBV2 to TRBJ1-4; 7 positions match TRBD1. The CDR3 extends over 14 amino acids. Per germline, CDR1 SNHLY and CDR2 FYNNEI. V lost 8 bases to trimming and J lost 6 bases; unmatched junction nucleotides: 9. The CDR3 DNA is TGTGCCAGCTCGACAGGGACATCGGATGAAAAACTGTTTTTT. This codes for CASSTGTSDEKLFF.

This chain links TRBV28 with TRBJ1-6; D might be TRBD1 (5 bases). With 8 bases removed from V and 3 bases from J, the gap between germline ends came to 17 bases. The CDR3 contains 16 residues. Looked up from germline, CDR1 is MDHEN and CDR2 is SYDVKM. The CDR3 loop is CASSYRGEGYNSPLHF. CDR3 bases: TGTGCCAGCTCCTATAGAGGGGAGGGCTATAATTCACCCCTCCACTTT.

The chain employs TRBV19 and TRBJ2-7; 8 positions match TRBD2. This CDR3 region has 14 residues. The germline CDR1 and CDR2 sequences are LNHDA and SQIVND (reference sequence). V shed 10 bases and J 3 bases; nucleotides not matched to a gene: 11. The CDR3 sequence: CATGTPGLDYEQYF. In nucleotides, the CDR3 is TGTGCCACCGGAACACCGGGACTAGACTACGAGCAGTACTTC.

The J gene is TRBJ2-2, the V gene TRBV2; 14 nucleotides line up with TRBD2. This CDR3 is 17 amino acids long. J gave up 5 bases and V 4 bases, and 6 bases lay outside the gene matches. CDR1 SNHLY and CDR2 FYNNEI come from the germline V gene. CDR3 loop: CASSGGTSGRGTGELFF. CDR3 nucleotide sequence: TGTGCCAGCAGTGGGGGGACTAGCGGGAGAGGAACCGGGGAGCTGTTTTTT.

Points on this clone: Other DNA sequences in this sample translate to the same CDR3. V and J are TRBV19 and TRBJ2-2, with D maybe TRBD2 (6 bases). The CDR3 is 14 amino acids. CDR1 and CDR2 from the germline V gene are LNHDA and SQIVND (reference sequence). The V and J ends lost 6 bases and 4 bases respectively, with 12 bases between them. The CDR3 DNA reads as TGTGCCAGTAGCCCCGGGACTTTCACCGGGGAGCTGTTTTTT. Its protein product is CASSPGTFTGELFF.

This clone was counted once. This chain uses TRBV5-4 with TRBJ2-3, with TRBD2 matching 12 bases. CDR3 length: 17 residues. Trimming at V came to 4 bases and at J to 3 bases, leaving 9 bases not matched to a gene. Germline CDR1 is SGHNT and CDR2 is YYREEE (reference sequence). CDR3 protein: CASSAPTSGRMTDTQYF. In DNA, the CDR3 is TGTGCCAGCAGCGCCCCTACTAGCGGGAGGATGACAGATACGCAGTATTTT. The full variable domain, completed using reference TRBV5-4 and TRBJ2-3, is ETGVTQSPTHLIKTRGQQVTLRCSSQSGHNTVSWYQQALGQGPQFIFQYYREEENGRGNFPPRFSGLQFPNYSSELNVNALELDDSALYLCASSAPTSGRMTDTQYFGPGTRLTVL.

With respect to this clone: Additional DNA sequences in this sample encode the identical CDR3. This chain joins TRBV6-1 and TRBJ2-7, with D unclear. CDR1 MNHNS and CDR2 SASEGT come from the germline V gene. The CDR3 covers 13 residues. Trimming removed 3 bases from V and 2 bases from J, with 8 bases in between. The CDR3 coding sequence is TGTGCCAGCAGTGAGCCAGGAACCTACGAGCAGTACTTC. It yields the protein CASSEPGTYEQYF.

In its sample, this clone was seen once. The DNA of the CDR3 is TGTGCCAGCAGCCATGGGACTAGTGAGACAGATACGCAGTATTTT. The encoded protein is CASSHGTSETDTQYF. The rearrangement links TRBV5-4 to TRBJ2-3; 8 bases map to TRBD2. The trim removed 4 bases at V and 3 bases at J, leaving 7 bases unmatched. The CDR3 is 15 residues long. Germline V gene data show CDR1 as SGHNT and CDR2 as YYREEE (reference sequence).

The table lists this clone with a count of one. The junction departs from germline at one end; a sequencing error may be responsible. The gene calls are TRBV5-1 and TRBJ1-3, with no clear D. This CDR3 region has 14 residues. The germline gives CDR1 SGHRS, CDR2 YFSETQ. CDR3 in amino acids: CASTLGASGNTIYF. CDR3 DNA sequence: TGCGCCAGCACCTTGGGAGCCTCTGGAAACACCATATATTTT.

V and J are TRBV7-2 and TRBJ2-7, with 7 bases matching TRBD1. The CDR3 spans 14 residues. Trimming removed 7 bases from V and 4 bases from J; junction bases left unmatched: 10. Germline CDR1 SGHTA, CDR2 FQGNSA. In nucleotides, the CDR3 is TGTGCCAGCACCCCGGGACAGTTTCCTTACGAGCAGTACTTC. Its translation: CASTPGQFPYEQYF. Based on the CDR3 plus reference TRBV7-2 and TRBJ2-7, the full variable domain is GAGVSQSPSNKVTEKGKDVELRCDPISGHTALYWYRQSLGQGLEFLIYFQGNSAPDKSGLPSDRFSAERTGGSVSTLTIQRTQQEDSAVYLCASTPGQFPYEQYFGPGTRLTVT.

The CDR3: CASSQVYTGGTEAFF. The CDR3 DNA sequence: TGTGCCAGCAGCCAAGTCTACACGGGGGGCACTGAAGCTTTCTTT. V gene TRBV3-1 (or the pseudogene TRBV3-2) combines with J gene TRBJ1-1, with D perhaps matching TRBD1 (5 bases). The CDR3 is 15 residues long. Trimming shortened V by 1 base and J by 4 bases, and 13 bases separated the two germline ends. Germline values: CDR1 LGHDT, CDR2 YNNKEL (reference sequence).

The rearrangement links TRBV4-3 to TRBJ1-1; 9 bases agree with TRBD1. The junction had 7 bases not matched to a gene; V was cut back by 3 bases and J by 5 bases. Germline CDR1 reads LGHNA; CDR2 reads YSLEER. The length of the CDR3 is 15 residues. The CDR3 is CASSHADRGRTEAFF. CDR3 DNA: TGCGCCAGCAGCCACGCGGACAGGGGTCGGACTGAAGCTTTCTTT.

This chain links TRBV28 with TRBJ1-4; D perhaps matches TRBD1 (6 bases). Trimming stripped 5 bases from V and 8 bases from J, with 21 bases between. CDR1 is MDHEN and CDR2 is SYDVKM in the germline V gene. The CDR3 is 16 amino acids. CDR3 coding DNA: TGTGCCAGCAGTCCTAGTCTGACAGGTAACCAGGAAAAACTGTTTTTT. Amino acid sequence: CASSPSLTGNQEKLFF.

This clone was counted a few times. The chain couples TRBV23-1 to TRBJ1-2, with D unresolved. TRBV23-1 is an ORF; its function is uncertain. The CDR3 length is 19 residues. Trimming took 0 bases from V and 7 from J, leaving 27 bases between them. The CDR3 loop is CASSQSRSHNPRFDSGYTF. Here the CDR3 DNA reads TGCGCCAGCAGTCAATCCCGAAGCCACAACCCACGATTCGACTCTGGCTACACCTTC.

The V call is TRBV5-4, the J call TRBJ2-7; D unresolved. The CDR3 runs 11 residues. The V end was cut by 0 bases, the J end by 5 bases, with 3 bases between. CDR1 SGHNT and CDR2 YYREEE come from the germline V gene (reference sequence). The CDR3 spells CASSLANEQYF. In DNA, the CDR3 is TGTGCCAGCAGCTTGGCTAACGAGCAGTACTTC.

The chain has TRBV28 and TRBJ1-2; weak D call: TRBD1 (5 bases). The CDR3 contains 16 residues. Looked up from germline, CDR1 is MDHEN and CDR2 is SYDVKM. V gave up 4 bases and J gave up 4 bases, with 19 bases separating them. The CDR3 is CASSSPVGARGYGYTF. Here the CDR3 DNA reads TGTGCCAGCAGTTCCCCGGTTGGGGCGCGGGGCTATGGCTACACCTTC.

The chain has TRBV5-5 and TRBJ2-7; TRBD2 aligns across 11 bases. Looked up from germline, CDR1 is SGHKS and CDR2 is YYEKEE (reference sequence). Unmatched junction bases numbered 11, after V lost 4 bases and J lost 5 bases. The CDR3 is 16 residues long. The CDR3 spells CASSPVTSGTSNEQYF. The CDR3 nucleotides read TGTGCCAGCAGCCCCGTGACTAGCGGGACCAGTAACGAGCAGTACTTC.

This chain links TRBV30 with TRBJ1-1; D is unclear. Trimming cost V 0 bases and J 4 bases, with 9 bases left between them. This CDR3 is built from 13 residues. Germline-derived CDR1 and CDR2 are GTSNPN and SVGIG (reference sequence). Written as DNA, the CDR3 is TGTGCCTGGAGTGTATCCGCGGGCACTGAAGCTTTCTTT. It is translated as CAWSVSAGTEAFF.

This clone was observed once. The chain uses TRBV9 and TRBJ1-1; the match to TRBD1 covers 8 bases. With 3 bases clipped from V and 6 bases from J, the junction kept 7 bases outside the gene matches. Germline V gives CDR1 SGDLS, CDR2 YYNGEE. The CDR3 consists of 14 residues. Here the CDR3 DNA reads TGTGCCAGCAGCGCTTTGGACAGGGACTCTGAAGCTTTCTTT. Protein sequence: CASSALDRDSEAFF.

V gene TRBV30 combines with J gene TRBJ2-2; D unresolved. The CDR3 is 12 amino acids. Trimming stripped 3 bases from V and 2 bases from J, with 4 bases between. CDR1 GTSNPN and CDR2 SVGIG come from the germline V gene (reference sequence). CDR3 sequence reads: CAWSVNTGELFF. CDR3 in DNA: TGTGCCTGGAGCGTTAACACCGGGGAGCTGTTTTTT.

The rearrangement uses TRBV27 and TRBJ2-7, with 15 bases that match TRBD2. Trimming took 8 bases from V and 5 from J; bases not matched to a gene: 7. The CDR3 is 15 residues long. Germline CDR1 reads MNHEY; CDR2 reads SMNVEV (reference sequence). The CDR3 nucleotides read TGTGCCAGCCTTCCCGGGACTAGCGGGAGGCACGAGCAGTACTTC. This encodes CASLPGTSGRHEQYF.

This chain uses TRBV5-8 with TRBJ2-1; 9 bases match TRBD2. The germline CDR1 and CDR2 sequences are SGHTS and YDEGEE. This CDR3 contains 16 residues. J gave up 1 base and V 4 bases, and 6 bases lay outside the gene matches. In DNA form, the CDR3 reads TGTGCCAGCAGCCGGGCCAGCGGGAGGTCCTACAATGAGCAGTTCTTC. It codes for CASSRASGRSYNEQFF.

The chain has TRBV9 and TRBJ2-2; a possible D gene is TRBD1 (5 bases). The ends were cut back, 0 bases at V and 6 bases at J, with 9 bases in the middle. There are 14 residues in the CDR3. Germline CDR1 SGDLS, CDR2 YYNGEE. The CDR3 coding sequence is TGTGCCAGCAGCGTAGGGGCAGGGTCCGGGGAGCTGTTTTTT. Translation: CASSVGAGSGELFF.

The chain links TRBV9 to TRBJ1-1; D gene uncertain. V lost 4 bases, J lost 0 bases, and 13 bases lay in between. The CDR3 contains 15 residues. CDR1 and CDR2 from the germline V gene are SGDLS and YYNGEE. This CDR3 reads CASSPRQDMNTEAFF. In DNA form, the CDR3 reads TGTGCCAGCAGCCCCCGCCAAGACATGAACACTGAAGCTTTCTTT.

V usage is TRBV28 and J usage is TRBJ1-5, with unresolved D. The germline CDR1 and CDR2 sequences are MDHEN and SYDVKM. Trimming took 3 bases from V and 6 from J, leaving 15 bases between them. The CDR3 contains 15 residues. The CDR3 reads CASSFPATYGQPQHF. For the CDR3, the DNA is TGTGCCAGCAGTTTCCCGGCGACATACGGTCAGCCCCAGCATTTT.

This clone came up a few times. CDR3 residues: CASSFRTGYYEQYF. The CDR3 DNA follows: TGTGCCAGCAGCTTCAGGACAGGGTACTACGAGCAGTACTTC. The chain couples TRBV11-2 to TRBJ2-7, with 8 nucleotides matching TRBD1. The V segment lost 3 bases and the J segment 3 bases; nucleotides outside the gene matches: 4. Germline V lookup: CDR1 SGHAT, CDR2 FQNNGV. The CDR3 has 14 amino acids.